The T cell receptor (beta chain) under discussion was sequenced for a study of STAT3 mutations in large granular lymphocyte leukemia. Overall study: Roughly half of the longitudinally sequenced T-LGLL patients carried detectable canonical activating STAT3 mutations. Study conclusions and caveats: In T-cell large granular lymphocyte leukemia, about half of patients showed multiple immunodominant subclonotypes.

The CDR3 contains 14 residues. The germline V and J ends were trimmed by 5 bases and 4 bases, with 14 bases remaining between them. Germline V gives CDR1 SEHNR, CDR2 FQNEAQ (reference sequence). Clones were sequenced by immunoSEQ multiplex PCR, and TCRdb holds only the in-frame ones, with some missing. The sample contains 35,000 to 40,000 clones, roughly 90% of which appear only once. Turning to this clone: Its antigen is not identified.

J is TRBJ2-5 and V is TRBV7-9, with D tentatively TRBD2 (6 bases). The source material was PBMCs. The sequence was collected from a human donor with T large granular lymphocyte leukemia. Some clones in this sample may be carry-over from other donors' samples. The CDR3 nucleotides are TGTGCCAGCAGCGGGCGGGGATTGGGAGAGACCCAGTACTTC. It codes for CASSGRGLGETQYF. The full variable domain, completed using reference TRBV7-9 and TRBJ2-5, is DTGVSQNPRHKITKRGQNVTFRCDPISEHNRLYWYRQTLGQGPEFLTYFQNEAQLEKSRLLSDRFSAERPKGSFSTLEIQRTEQGDSAMYLCASSGRGLGETQYFGPGTRLLVL.